This entry features one T cell receptor (beta chain) sequence. The data are from a study of blood T cell repertoires in COVID-19. As for the study in general: COVID-19 samples, acute and convalescent, were from the United States, Italy and Spain.

This table comes from immunoSEQ multiplex PCR, and its TCRdb copy is limited to in-frame clones, with some not included. The profile shows 150,000 to 200,000 clones, 80% to 90% of them singletons. Germline CDR1 is SQVTM and CDR2 is ANQGSEA. This CDR3 has 13 amino acids. Trimming stripped 4 bases from V and 3 bases from J, with 12 bases between. The Seattle patients joined while their infection was active and were tracked longitudinally afterward. The V gene is TRBV29-1, the J gene TRBJ1-1; D is undetermined. The source of this sequence is a woman aged 70-85 years with COVID-19, enrolled during active disease. The material sequenced was peripheral blood. CDR3 nucleotide sequence: TGCAGCGTTGGAACATGGGCCGACACTGAAGCTTTCTTT. It encodes CSVGTWADTEAFF.